This TCR beta chain was documented in a study of CD8 T cells in ankylosing spondylitis. For TCR beta, libraries came from quantitative 5'-RACE with molecular barcodes. TCRdb re-derived calls from the 5' RACE reads in MiXCR, one entry per CDR3 protein. Of 200,000 to 250,000 distinct CDR3 sequences listed, approximately 12% were seen once; the top ten hold approximately 6.6%. Study results and limitations: Ankylosing spondylitis blood seemed to carry a telltale TCR beta motif made of fewer than 10 highly homologous variants. It was reported that disease-linked clones were significantly enriched in matched ankylosing spondylitis synovial fluid.

Germline CDR1 and CDR2: DFQATT and SNEGSKA (reference sequence). The CDR3 contains 14 residues. J was trimmed by 5 bases and V by 2 bases; bases with no gene match: 9. About this clonotype: Its matching antigen is unknown.

This sequence originates from a male donor with ankylosing spondylitis or in good health (not recorded which). The genes are TRBV20-1 and TRBJ2-7; TRBD1 aligns across 7 bases. Specimen: blood, either unsorted or a sorted T cell fraction (not recorded which). CDR3 nucleotide sequence: TGCAGTGCTAGAAAAACAGGGGAGACGGACGAGCAGTACTTC. As protein: CSARKTGETDEQYF.